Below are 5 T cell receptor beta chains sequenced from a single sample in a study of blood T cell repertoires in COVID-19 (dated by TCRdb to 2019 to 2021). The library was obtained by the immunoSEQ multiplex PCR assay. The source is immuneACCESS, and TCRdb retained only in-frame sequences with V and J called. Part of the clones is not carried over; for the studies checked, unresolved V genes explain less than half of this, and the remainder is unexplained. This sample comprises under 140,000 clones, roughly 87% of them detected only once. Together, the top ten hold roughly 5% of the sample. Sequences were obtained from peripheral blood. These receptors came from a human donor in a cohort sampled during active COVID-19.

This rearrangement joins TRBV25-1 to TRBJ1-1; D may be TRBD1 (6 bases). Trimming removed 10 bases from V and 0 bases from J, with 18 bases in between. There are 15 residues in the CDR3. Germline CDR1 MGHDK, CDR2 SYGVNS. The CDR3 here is CATSPRQALNTEAFF. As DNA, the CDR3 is TGTGCCACTTCACCTAGACAGGCATTGAACACTGAAGCTTTCTTT.

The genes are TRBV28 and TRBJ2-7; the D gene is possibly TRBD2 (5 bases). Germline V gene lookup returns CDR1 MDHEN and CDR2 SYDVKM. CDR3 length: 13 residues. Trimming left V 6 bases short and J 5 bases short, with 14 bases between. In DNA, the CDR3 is TGTGCCAGCAGACGATTCGGACTTAACGAGCAGTACTTC. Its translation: CASRRFGLNEQYF.

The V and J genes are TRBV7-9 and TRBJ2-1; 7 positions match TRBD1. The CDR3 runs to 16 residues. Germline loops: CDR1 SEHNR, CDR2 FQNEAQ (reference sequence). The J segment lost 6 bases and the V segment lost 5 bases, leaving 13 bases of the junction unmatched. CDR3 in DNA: TGTGCCAGCAGCCAGGGACAGTCCCTTAGGGGCAATGAGCAGTTCTTC. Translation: CASSQGQSLRGNEQFF.

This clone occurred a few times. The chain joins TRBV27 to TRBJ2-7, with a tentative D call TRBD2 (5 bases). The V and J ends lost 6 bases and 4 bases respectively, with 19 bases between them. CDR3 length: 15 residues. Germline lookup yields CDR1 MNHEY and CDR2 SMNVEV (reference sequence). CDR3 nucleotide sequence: TGTGCCAGCAGACGTCATCAGGACGGAGGATACGAGCAGTACTTC. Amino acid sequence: CASRRHQDGGYEQYF.

The CDR3 reads CASSIQGHEQYF. The CDR3 nucleotides are TGTGCCAGCAGCATCCAGGGCCACGAGCAGTACTTC. The chain recombines TRBV6-5 with TRBJ2-7; perhaps TRBD1 as D (5 bases). V was clipped by 6 bases and J by 5 bases, with 11 bases between them. The CDR3 runs to 12 residues. The germline V gene has CDR1 MNHEY and CDR2 SVGAGI.